Following are 15 T cell receptor beta chains from one sample sequenced in a study of cytomegalovirus exposure and HLA in healthy donors. PCR used 60 Vbeta primers and 13 Jbeta primers. Assay: immunoSEQ multiplex PCR; the TCRdb copy retains only in-frame clones and omits some. The sample lists about 130,000 clones; over 70% were seen once. Sequenced sample: PBMCs. All receptors come from a woman in her thirties or forties in good health and CMV-seronegative.

The chain has TRBV6-4 and TRBJ2-2; 7 positions match TRBD2. Trimming cost V 7 bases and J 6 bases; bases outside gene matches: 11. The CDR3 length is 15 residues. CDR1 and CDR2 from the germline V gene are MRHNA and SNTAGT. The CDR3 spells CASTLRAGEAGELFF. CDR3 coding DNA: TGTGCCAGCACACTTAGGGCGGGAGAAGCCGGGGAGCTGTTTTTT.

This chain connects TRBV7-2 to TRBJ1-3; D might be TRBD1 (5 bases). Germline lookup yields CDR1 SGHTA and CDR2 FQGNSA. This CDR3 has 17 residues. V was pared by 6 bases and J by 2 bases, with 20 bases between. CDR3 coding DNA: TGTGCCAGCAGTTTTGGTCCCCGGGGGGTAACTGGAAACACCATATATTTT. Protein product: CASSFGPRGVTGNTIYF.

With respect to this clone: At one end, the junction sequence differs from germline, possibly due to a read error. The CDR3 region has the DNA TGTGCCAGCAGCATTGACCTGGACAGACCTTACTTC. Its translation: CASSIDLDRPYF. The chain uses TRBV6-6 and TRBJ1-2; tentatively, D is TRBD1 (6 bases). CDR1 and CDR2 from the germline V gene are MNHNY and SVGAGI (reference sequence). The CDR3 totals 12 residues.

V and J are TRBV2 and TRBJ1-5; no definite D call. V lost 6 bases, J lost 0 bases, and 6 bases lay in between. The CDR3 length is 13 residues. Germline CDR1 and CDR2: SNHLY and FYNNEI. The CDR3 sequence: CASREYSNQPQHF. CDR3 nucleotides: TGTGCCAGCAGGGAGTATAGCAATCAGCCCCAGCATTTT.

This CDR3 reads CASSLEGSGGTGELFF. CDR3 sequence (DNA): TGTGCCAGCAGCTTGGAGGGGTCAGGCGGCACCGGGGAGCTGTTTTTT. This rearrangement joins TRBV7-9 to TRBJ2-2; tentative D call: TRBD2 (6 bases). CDR1 SEHNR and CDR2 FQNEAQ come from the germline V gene (reference sequence). The CDR3 sequence is 16 residues long. V was pared by 3 bases and J by 4 bases, with 15 bases between.

This chain joins TRBV7-9 and TRBJ2-7; no reliable D call. The CDR3 has 13 residues. V was trimmed by 5 bases and J by 4 bases, leaving 12 bases between them. From germline, CDR1 is SEHNR and CDR2 FQNEAQ (reference sequence). Here the CDR3 reads CASSPLAAYEQYF. In DNA, the CDR3 is TGTGCCAGCAGCCCCCTTGCGGCGTACGAGCAGTACTTC.

This rearrangement joins TRBV5-6 to TRBJ1-2; TRBD1 is a possible D gene (6 bases). This CDR3 is built from 17 residues. Germline V gene data show CDR1 as SGHDT and CDR2 as YYEEEE. Trimming pared 2 bases from V and 0 bases from J, leaving 17 bases between. DNA for the CDR3: TGTGCCAGCAGCTTAGACCTCACAGGGATAGCTAACTATGGCTACACCTTC. It specifies CASSLDLTGIANYGYTF.

The rearrangement joins TRBV9 to TRBJ2-7, with D perhaps matching TRBD2 (5 bases). The CDR3 spans 15 residues. Germline CDR1 SGDLS, CDR2 YYNGEE. V was cut by 0 bases and J by 7 bases, with 17 bases left in between. This CDR3 is CASSVGGRLTGEQYF. The CDR3 nucleotides read TGTGCCAGCAGCGTAGGAGGGAGACTGACGGGGGAGCAGTACTTC.

The rearrangement joins TRBV7-2 to TRBJ1-3, with 10 bases matching TRBD1. Germline CDR1 reads SGHTA; CDR2 reads FQGNSA. The length of the CDR3 is 16 residues. Unmatched junction bases numbered 3, after V lost 1 base and J lost 3 bases. CDR3 region: CASSLGQGALGNTIYF. The CDR3 DNA reads as TGTGCCAGCAGCTTAGGACAGGGGGCGCTTGGAAACACCATATATTTT.

The chain is built from TRBV7-9 and TRBJ1-1, with TRBD1 matching 7 bases. Germline assignment: CDR1 SEHNR and CDR2 FQNEAQ (reference sequence). This CDR3 has 15 amino acids. V lost 2 bases, J lost 4 bases, and 7 bases stayed unmatched. The CDR3 reads CASSLNEGARTEAFF. DNA of the CDR3: TGTGCCAGCAGCTTAAACGAGGGGGCGCGCACTGAAGCTTTCTTT.

This clone was seen a single time. This chain connects TRBV5-6 to TRBJ1-3; D not resolved. The CDR3 is 12 residues long. Trimming took off 2 bases at V and 7 bases at J, with 7 bases between the two ends. CDR1 SGHDT and CDR2 YYEEEE come from the germline V gene. In DNA, the CDR3 is TGTGCCAGCAGCTTTAACCGGAACACCATATATTTT. Encoded protein: CASSFNRNTIYF.

V is TRBV7-9 and J is TRBJ1-6; no clear D gene. Trimming stripped 5 bases from V and 6 bases from J, with 11 bases between. Germline V gives CDR1 SEHNR, CDR2 FQNEAQ (reference sequence). This CDR3 has 14 amino acids. CDR3 protein: CASSPPDSNSPLHF. DNA for the CDR3: TGTGCCAGCAGCCCCCCGGACTCTAATTCACCCCTCCACTTT.

The chain employs TRBV6-1 and TRBJ1-4; D gene uncertain. The CDR3 contains 12 residues. Germline V gene sequence: CDR1 MNHNS, CDR2 SASEGT. V shed 0 bases and J shed 7 bases, with 3 bases lying between them. Here the CDR3 DNA reads TGTGCCAGCAGTGAAGCCTTTGAAAAACTGTTTTTT. It specifies CASSEAFEKLFF.

The V gene is TRBV4-2, the J gene TRBJ1-4, with a possible D match to TRBD1 (5 bases). V was trimmed by 3 bases and J by 8 bases, leaving 16 bases between them. This CDR3 spans 15 amino acids. Germline CDR1 reads LGHNA; CDR2 reads YNFKEQ. The CDR3 DNA follows: TGTGCCAGCAGCCAGAGGCAAGGGGTAGTAGAAAAACTGTTTTTT. It codes for CASSQRQGVVEKLFF.

The V gene is TRBV10-3, the J gene TRBJ1-2; D is possibly TRBD1 (6 bases). This CDR3 has 16 residues. The V gene lost 6 bases and the J gene lost 0 bases, with 17 bases spanning the gap. Germline V CDR1 and CDR2: ENHRY, SYGVKD. The chain's CDR3 is CAISQNTGTSNYGYTF. In nucleotides, the CDR3 is TGTGCCATCAGCCAAAATACAGGGACATCTAACTATGGCTACACCTTC.